This T cell receptor (beta chain) was recorded in a study of sequential checkpoint blockade in melanoma. Looking at the study overall: Arm A got nivolumab then ipilimumab; arm B the reverse, 1:1. After both sequences, patients received maintenance nivolumab.

Noted treatment: randomized to nivolumab then ipilimumab (arm A) or the reverse (arm B). DNA-damaging chemotherapy had not been given to any patient beforehand. PBMC sorting kept live CD3+CD8+ cells without CD19 or CD56. Sequencing used immunoSEQ multiplex PCR; TCRdb keeps in-frame clones, though not all of them. Of 25,000 to 35,000 clones listed, roughly nine tenths are singletons. This CDR3 has 15 residues. From germline, CDR1 is SEHNR and CDR2 FQNEAQ (reference sequence). Trimming took 5 bases from V and 5 from J; bases not matched to a gene: 6. This sequence joins TRBV7-9 and TRBJ1-2; the match to TRBD1 covers 12 bases. The sequence was collected from a human donor with melanoma. The sample was CD8+ T cells sorted from blood (inferred from file names), taken from a patient given nivolumab and ipilimumab in sequence. Written as DNA, the CDR3 is TGTGCCAGCAGCCCTGGGACAGGGGGCCCTTATGGCTACACCTTC. Protein product: CASSPGTGGPYGYTF.